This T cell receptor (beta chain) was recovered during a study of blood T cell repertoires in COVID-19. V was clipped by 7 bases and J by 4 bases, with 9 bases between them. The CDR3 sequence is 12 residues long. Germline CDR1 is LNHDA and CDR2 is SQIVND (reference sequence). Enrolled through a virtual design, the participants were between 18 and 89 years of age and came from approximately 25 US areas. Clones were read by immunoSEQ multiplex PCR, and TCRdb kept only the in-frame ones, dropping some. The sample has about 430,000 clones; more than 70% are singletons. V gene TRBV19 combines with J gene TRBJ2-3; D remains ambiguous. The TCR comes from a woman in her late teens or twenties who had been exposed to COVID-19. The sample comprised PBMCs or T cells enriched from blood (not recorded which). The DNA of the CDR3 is TGTGCCAGTACTACTACGTCAGATACGCAGTATTTT. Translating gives CASTTTSDTQYF.